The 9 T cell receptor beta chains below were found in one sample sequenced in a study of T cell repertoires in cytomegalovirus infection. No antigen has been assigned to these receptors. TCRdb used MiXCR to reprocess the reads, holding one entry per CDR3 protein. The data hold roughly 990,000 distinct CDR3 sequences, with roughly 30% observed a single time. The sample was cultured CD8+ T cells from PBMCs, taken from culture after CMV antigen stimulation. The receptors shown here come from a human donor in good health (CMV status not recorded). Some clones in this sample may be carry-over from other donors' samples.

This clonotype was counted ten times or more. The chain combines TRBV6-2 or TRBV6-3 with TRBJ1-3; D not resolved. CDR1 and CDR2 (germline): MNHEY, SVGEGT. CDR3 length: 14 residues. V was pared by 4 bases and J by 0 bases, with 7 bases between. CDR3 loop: CASSFRGSGNTIYF. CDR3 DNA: TGTGCCAGCAGTTTCCGAGGCTCTGGAAACACCATATATTTT.

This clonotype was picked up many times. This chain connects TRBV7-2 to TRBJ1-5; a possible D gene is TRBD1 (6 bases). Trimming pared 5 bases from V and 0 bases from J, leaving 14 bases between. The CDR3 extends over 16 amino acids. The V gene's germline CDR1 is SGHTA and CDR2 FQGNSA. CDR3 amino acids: CASSPHRGNSNQPQHF. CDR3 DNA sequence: TGTGCCAGCAGCCCTCATAGGGGGAATAGCAATCAGCCCCAGCATTTT. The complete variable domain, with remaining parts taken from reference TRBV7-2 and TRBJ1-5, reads GAGVSQSPSNKVTEKGKDVELRCDPISGHTALYWYRQSLGQGLEFLIYFQGNSAPDKSGLPSDRFSAERTGGSVSTLTIQRTQQEDSAVYLCASSPHRGNSNQPQHFGDGTRLSIL.

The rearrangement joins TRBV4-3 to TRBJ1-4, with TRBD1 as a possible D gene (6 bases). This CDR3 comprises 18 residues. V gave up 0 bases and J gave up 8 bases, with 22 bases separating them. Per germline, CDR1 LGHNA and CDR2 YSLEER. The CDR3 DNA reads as TGCGCCAGCAGCCAAGATAAGGGCACAGGGCACTTCGGAGAAAAACTGTTTTTT. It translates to CASSQDKGTGHFGEKLFF.

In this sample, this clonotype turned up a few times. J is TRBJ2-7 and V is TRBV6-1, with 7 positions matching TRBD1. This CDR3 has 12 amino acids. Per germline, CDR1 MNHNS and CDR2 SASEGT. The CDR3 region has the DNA TGTGCACTAGGGACAGCGACCTACGAGCAGTACGTC. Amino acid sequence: CALGTATYEQYV.

The CDR3: CASSSTPGQGTDTQYF. The CDR3, as DNA: TGTGCCAGCAGTTCCACTCCGGGACAGGGTACAGATACGCAGTATTTT. The rearrangement joins TRBV12-3 or TRBV12-4 to TRBJ2-3; 9 bases line up with TRBD1. CDR3 size: 16 residues. Germline trimming cut 4 bases from V and 3 bases from J; bases unmatched to any gene: 8.

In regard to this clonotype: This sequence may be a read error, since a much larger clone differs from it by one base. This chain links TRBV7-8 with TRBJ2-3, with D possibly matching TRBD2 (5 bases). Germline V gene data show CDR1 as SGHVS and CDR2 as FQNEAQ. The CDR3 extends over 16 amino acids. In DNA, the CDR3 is TGTGTCAGCAGCTTAGCGATGAGTAGCGGCACAGATACGCAGTATTTT. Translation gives CVSSLAMSSGTDTQYF.

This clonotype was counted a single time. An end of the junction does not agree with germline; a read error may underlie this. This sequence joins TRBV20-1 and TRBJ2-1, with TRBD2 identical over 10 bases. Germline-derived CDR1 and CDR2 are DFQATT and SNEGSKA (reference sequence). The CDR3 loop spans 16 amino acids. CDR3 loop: CSATTSGWDSYNEQSF. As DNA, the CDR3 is TGCAGTGCTACGACTAGCGGGTGGGACTCCTACAATGAGCAGTCCTTC.

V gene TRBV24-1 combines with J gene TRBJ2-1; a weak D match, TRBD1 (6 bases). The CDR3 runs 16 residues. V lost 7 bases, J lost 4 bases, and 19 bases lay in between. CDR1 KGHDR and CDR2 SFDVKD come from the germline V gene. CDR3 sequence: CATSRSGVSGYNEQFF. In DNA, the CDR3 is TGTGCCACCAGCCGCTCAGGGGTTTCAGGTTACAATGAGCAGTTCTTC.

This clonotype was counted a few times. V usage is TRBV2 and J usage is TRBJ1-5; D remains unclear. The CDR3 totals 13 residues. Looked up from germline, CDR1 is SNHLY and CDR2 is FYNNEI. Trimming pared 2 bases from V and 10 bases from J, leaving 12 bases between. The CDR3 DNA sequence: TGTGCCAGCAGTGAAAAGGGTCGATTCCCCCAGCATTTT. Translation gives CASSEKGRFPQHF.